This passage covers 15 T cell receptor beta chains from one sample sequenced in a study of immune cell composition in non-small cell lung cancer. Repertoires were generated with immunoSEQ multiplex PCR, while TCRdb's copy carries only in-frame clones and drops some. The sample contains about 6,600 clones, approximately 84% of which appear only once. The material sequenced was lung tumor tissue. All receptors derive from a human donor with non-small cell lung cancer.

This chain uses TRBV2 with TRBJ1-1; 8 positions agree with TRBD1. Germline loops: CDR1 SNHLY, CDR2 FYNNEI. There are 16 residues in the CDR3. Germline trimming cut 6 bases from V and 5 bases from J; bases unmatched to any gene: 14. In DNA form, the CDR3 reads TGTGCCAGCAGACGCGTCGGACAGGGTCGAGGAACTGAAGCTTTCTTT. The encoded protein is CASRRVGQGRGTEAFF.

V is TRBV29-1 and J is TRBJ1-2; 10 positions agree with TRBD1. This CDR3 has 12 residues. Looked up from germline, CDR1 is SQVTM and CDR2 is ANQGSEA. DNA of the CDR3: TGCAGAAGAAAGACAGGGGGCTTTGGCTACACCTTC. Translated, it gives CRRKTGGFGYTF.

This chain joins TRBV6-5 and TRBJ2-1; 8 positions match TRBD1. CDR1 is MNHEY and CDR2 is SVGAGI in the germline V gene. This CDR3 spans 13 amino acids. The junction had 6 bases not matched to a gene; V was cut back by 6 bases and J by 8 bases. The CDR3 sequence: CASSRHRGYEQFF. Here the CDR3 DNA reads TGTGCCAGCAGCCGCCACAGGGGGTATGAGCAGTTCTTC.

The gene calls are TRBV7-9 and TRBJ2-3, with D possibly TRBD2 on 6 matching bases. CDR3 length equals 15 residues. Trimming stripped 2 bases from V and 2 bases from J, with 11 bases between. CDR1 SEHNR and CDR2 FQNEAQ come from the germline V gene (reference sequence). Written as DNA, the CDR3 is TGTGCCAGCAGCTTAAGCGGGCAGCTCACAGATACGCAGTATTTT. Protein sequence: CASSLSGQLTDTQYF.

In this sample, this clone turned up once. The chain is built from TRBV7-9 and TRBJ2-5, with D possibly matching TRBD2 (6 bases). Trimming removed 4 bases from V and 1 base from J, with 10 bases in between. Germline assignment: CDR1 SEHNR and CDR2 FQNEAQ (reference sequence). This CDR3 region has 14 residues. The CDR3 nucleotides are TGTGCCAGCAGCTCTCTAGCGACCCAAGAGACCCAGTACTTC. Encoded protein: CASSSLATQETQYF. Drawing the rest from reference TRBV7-9 and TRBJ2-5, the complete variable domain is DTGVSQNPRHKITKRGQNVTFRCDPISEHNRLYWYRQTLGQGPEFLTYFQNEAQLEKSRLLSDRFSAERPKGSFSTLEIQRTEQGDSAMYLCASSSLATQETQYFGPGTRLLVL.

The chain uses TRBV19 and TRBJ1-5; D is possibly TRBD1 (6 bases). Trimming removed 3 bases at V and 0 bases at J, with 12 bases between. CDR3 length: 16 residues. CDR1 is LNHDA and CDR2 is SQIVND in the germline V gene (reference sequence). The chain's CDR3 is CASSIYGQYSNQPQHF. DNA of the CDR3: TGTGCCAGTAGTATTTATGGACAGTATAGCAATCAGCCCCAGCATTTT.

V gene TRBV7-6 combines with J gene TRBJ2-7; tentative D call: TRBD1 (5 bases). The ends were cut back, 4 bases at V and 2 bases at J, with 12 bases in the middle. This CDR3 is 14 amino acids long. Germline V CDR1 and CDR2: SGHVS, FNYEAQ. The CDR3 region is CASSSTAKPYEQYF. DNA of the CDR3: TGTGCCAGCAGCTCGACAGCTAAACCCTACGAGCAGTACTTC. The whole variable domain, remainder taken from reference TRBV7-6 and TRBJ2-7, is GAGVSQSPRYKVTKRGQDVALRCDPISGHVSLYWYRQALGQGPEFLTYFNYEAQQDKSGLPNDRFSAERPEGSISTLTIQRTEQRDSAMYRCASSSTAKPYEQYFGPGTRLTVT.

The V call is TRBV28, the J call TRBJ2-1; D not resolved. The CDR3 consists of 11 residues. Germline CDR1 reads MDHEN; CDR2 reads SYDVKM. Trimming cost V 7 bases and J 5 bases, with 6 bases left between them. CDR3 in amino acids: CASTVNNEQFF. The CDR3 DNA reads as TGTGCCAGCACGGTTAACAATGAGCAGTTCTTC.

This clone is a singleton in its sample. This chain links TRBV15 with TRBJ2-3; 9 positions agree with TRBD2. Trimming took 5 bases from V and 0 from J; bases not matched to a gene: 15. From germline, CDR1 is LNHNV and CDR2 YYDKDF (reference sequence). The CDR3 length is 19 residues. Here the CDR3 DNA reads TGTGCCACCAGCGCCCCGCGGGGGGGCGCCTTACTTAGCACAGATACGCAGTATTTT. Amino acids: CATSAPRGGALLSTDTQYF.

The chain has TRBV5-3 and TRBJ1-5, with a weak D call TRBD1 (5 bases). TRBV5-3 is reported as an ORF; its role is uncertain. The CDR3 contains 16 residues. V was trimmed by 7 bases and J by 3 bases, leaving 20 bases between them. The CDR3 sequence is CARCDSYSSANQPQHF. CDR3 coding DNA: TGTGCCAGATGCGACAGCTACTCTAGTGCCAATCAGCCCCAGCATTTT.

The chain couples TRBV5-4 to TRBJ1-2; 9 bases match TRBD1. The ends lost 4 bases at V and 8 bases at J; junction bases unmatched: 15. The germline V gene encodes CDR1 SGHNT and CDR2 YYREEE (reference sequence). The CDR3 has 16 residues. The CDR3 region is CASSRGQGIPSGGYTF. CDR3 bases: TGTGCCAGCAGCCGCGGACAGGGGATACCTTCGGGGGGCTACACCTTC.

The CDR3 is CASSGTGHVSTEAFF. The CDR3 nucleotides read TGTGCCAGCAGCGGTACGGGACACGTATCCACTGAAGCTTTCTTT. The V call is TRBV7-2, the J call TRBJ1-1; tentatively, D is TRBD1 (6 bases). CDR1 SGHTA and CDR2 FQGNSA come from the germline V gene. V gave up 5 bases and J gave up 4 bases, with 17 bases separating them. The CDR3 covers 15 residues.

J is TRBJ2-1 and V is TRBV19, with D possibly TRBD2 on 5 matching bases. The V end was cut by 5 bases, the J end by 10 bases, with 15 bases between. This CDR3 region has 13 residues. The germline CDR1 and CDR2 sequences are LNHDA and SQIVND (reference sequence). The CDR3 spells CASSVPPGSEQFF. DNA of the CDR3: TGTGCCAGTAGTGTCCCACCGGGGAGCGAGCAGTTCTTC. Based on the CDR3 plus reference TRBV19 and TRBJ2-1, the full variable domain is DGGITQSPKYLFRKEGQNVTLSCEQNLNHDAMYWYRQDPGQGLRLIYYSQIVNDFQKGDIAEGYSVSREKKESFPLTVTSAQKNPTAFYLCASSVPPGSEQFFGPGTRLTVL.

The chain combines TRBV2 with TRBJ1-4; the D gene is possibly TRBD1 (6 bases). The CDR3 extends over 16 amino acids. V was trimmed by 8 bases and J by 0 bases, leaving 16 bases between them. The V gene's germline CDR1 is SNHLY and CDR2 FYNNEI. DNA for the CDR3: TGTGCCAGCTGGGGGCTGGCCAGGGCAACTAATGAAAAACTGTTTTTT. Amino acid sequence: CASWGLARATNEKLFF.

This rearrangement joins TRBV5-4 to TRBJ2-1; 9 bases align to TRBD2. The germline V gene has CDR1 SGHNT and CDR2 YYREEE (reference sequence). This CDR3 is built from 17 residues. With 4 bases clipped from V and 4 bases from J, the junction kept 12 bases outside the gene matches. As DNA, the CDR3 is TGTGCCAGCAGCCCTGAATTCGCGGGAGGGAGGTACAATGAGCAGTTCTTC. Protein sequence: CASSPEFAGGRYNEQFF.